One and the same sample provided the 21 T cell receptor beta chains below, sequenced in a study of response to subunit inactivated influenza vaccine. TCRdb called the RT-PCR reads again in MiXCR, with one record for every CDR3 protein. The table includes over 800,000 distinct CDR3 sequences, about 20% detected once. The starting material was PBMCs from blood, obtained roughly 5 days after vaccination. These receptors were taken from a man aged 50-60 years who received an inactivated influenza vaccine.

The table lists this clonotype with a count of one. V gene TRBV30 combines with J gene TRBJ2-7; D unclear. This CDR3 is 13 amino acids long. V lost 2 bases to trimming and J lost 3 bases, with 11 bases between them. Germline V gene lookup returns CDR1 GTSNPN and CDR2 SVGIG (reference sequence). As DNA, the CDR3 is TGTGCCTGGAGTCAGGTGGTAAACTACGAGCAGTACTTC. Protein product: CAWSQVVNYEQYF. Full variable domain (outside the CDR3, taken from reference TRBV30 and TRBJ2-7): SQTIHQWPATLVQPVGSPLSLECTVEGTSNPNLYWYRQAAGRGLQLLFYSVGIGQISSEVPQNLSASRPQDRQFILSSKKLLLSDSGFYLCAWSQVVNYEQYFGPGTRLTVT.

This clonotype occurred a few times. The V gene is TRBV29-1, the J gene TRBJ1-1, with D tentatively TRBD1 (6 bases). This CDR3 contains 14 residues. In germline, CDR1 is SQVTM, CDR2 ANQGSEA. Deletions cut 7 bases from V and 1 base from J, with 16 bases between. For the CDR3, the DNA is TGCAGCGCTAGAGACGGGGGCTGGAACACTGAAGCTTTCTTT. Its translation: CSARDGGWNTEAFF.

DNA of the CDR3: TGTGCCAGCAGCCAAGCGGACATTTCACAAGCTTTCTTT. Residues: CASSQADISQAFF. The V call is TRBV3-1, the J call TRBJ1-1; D is possibly TRBD1 (5 bases). The CDR3 consists of 13 residues. Trimming left V 1 base short and J 9 bases short, with 12 bases between. The germline gives CDR1 LGHDT, CDR2 YNNKEL (reference sequence).

The CDR3: CASSRPTGTGNNQPQHF. The CDR3 DNA sequence: TGTGCCAGCAGCCGCCCCACCGGGACAGGGAACAATCAGCCCCAGCATTTT. The chain has TRBV7-2 and TRBJ1-5, with 9 bases lining up with TRBD1. Germline-derived CDR1 and CDR2 are SGHTA and FQGNSA. V dropped 5 bases and J dropped 3; count of bases not matched to a gene: 11. This CDR3 is 17 amino acids long.

For this clonotype: It is likely a read error, because the conserved phenylalanine at the end of the CDR3 is missing. The DNA is omitted, as the CDR3 cannot be located on it reliably, and the CDR3 follows TCRdb's listing. This chain links TRBV5-1 with TRBJ2-7; the D segment call TRBD1 is taken from the table without a DNA check. CDR1 SGHRS and CDR2 YFSETQ come from the germline V gene. The CDR3 is 16 amino acids long, termini counted. CDR3 sequence: CASSSDQDRDSDDSHI.

The chain employs TRBV28 and TRBJ1-2; 12 nucleotides agree with TRBD1. The CDR3 is 15 amino acids. V was clipped by 6 bases and J by 7 bases; unmatched bases: 9. CDR1 is MDHEN and CDR2 is SYDVKM in the germline V gene. Here the CDR3 DNA reads TGTGCCAGCAGAACCGCCGGGACAGGGGGCTTTGGCTACACCTTC. This encodes CASRTAGTGGFGYTF.

In its sample, this clonotype was seen a few times. Relative to the germline gene, one junction end is altered; a read error may explain this. The chain couples TRBV7-7 to TRBJ2-2; TRBD2 matches 10 bases. Germline-derived CDR1 and CDR2 are SSHAT and FNYEAQ (reference sequence). The CDR3 runs 19 residues. CDR3 nucleotide sequence: TGTGCTAGCAGCTTAGGAAGCTCAAGGACTAGCGGACCCACGGGGGAGCTGTTTTTT. Residues: CASSLGSSRTSGPTGELFF.

This clonotype was seen only a few times. The V gene is TRBV20-1, the J gene TRBJ2-7; 8 nucleotides agree with TRBD1. This CDR3 contains 16 residues. Germline trimming cut 3 bases from V and 2 bases from J; bases unmatched to any gene: 12. From germline, CDR1 is DFQATT and CDR2 SNEGSKA (reference sequence). This CDR3 reads CSASNDQWTGTYEQYF. Here the CDR3 DNA reads TGCAGTGCTAGTAATGACCAATGGACAGGGACCTACGAGCAGTACTTC.

V is TRBV4-3 and J is TRBJ2-2; a weak D match, TRBD2 (5 bases). There are 17 residues in the CDR3. CDR1 and CDR2 from the germline V gene are LGHNA and YSLEER. Trimming took off 0 bases at V and 3 bases at J, with 14 bases between the two ends. The chain's CDR3 is CASSQDPIAGYTGELFF. The CDR3 DNA follows: TGCGCCAGCAGCCAAGATCCGATCGCGGGCTACACCGGGGAGCTGTTTTTT.

This clonotype was observed a handful of times. CDR3 amino acids: CASSYSKRSGELFF. CDR3 nucleotides: TGTGCCAGCAGTTACTCAAAAAGGTCCGGGGAGCTGTTTTTT. The rearrangement uses TRBV6-5 and TRBJ2-2; D remains unclear. The CDR3 sequence is 14 residues long. Between the trimmed V and J ends, which lost 0 bases and 6 bases, there was a span of 8 bases. Per the germline V gene, CDR1 is MNHEY and CDR2 is SVGAGI.

This clonotype has only a few counts. The J gene is TRBJ2-5, the V gene TRBV5-1; TRBD2 matches 8 bases. Trimming cost V 5 bases and J 2 bases; bases outside gene matches: 5. Germline V gene sequence: CDR1 SGHRS, CDR2 YFSETQ. The CDR3 totals 14 residues. Here the CDR3 DNA reads TGCGCCAGCAGAAGAGCGGGGGAACAAGAGACCCAGTACTTC. This gives the protein CASRRAGEQETQYF.

This clonotype occurred many times. This chain links TRBV6-2 or TRBV6-3 with TRBJ1-5; 8 bases map to TRBD1. The CDR3 runs 14 residues. The V gene's germline CDR1 is MNHEY and CDR2 SVGEGT. The ends lost 7 bases at V and 7 bases at J; junction bases unmatched: 9. CDR3 in DNA: TGTGCCAGCACTGAAGACAGGGGACGCCAGCCCCAGCATTTT. Its protein is CASTEDRGRQPQHF.

In its sample, this clonotype was seen a few times. This CDR3 reads CASSHLLLPEQYF. The DNA of the CDR3 is TGTGCCAGCAGCCATCTTTTGCTCCCCGAGCAGTACTTC. The J gene is TRBJ2-7, the V gene TRBV3-1; unclear D gene. Trimming pared 3 bases from V and 6 bases from J, leaving 12 bases between. Germline values: CDR1 LGHDT, CDR2 YNNKEL (reference sequence). CDR3 length: 13 amino acids.

This clonotype occurred a few times. This chain joins TRBV29-1 and TRBJ2-5; 7 bases align to TRBD2. Germline CDR1 reads SQVTM; CDR2 reads ANQGSEA. J gave up 1 base and V 7 bases, and 9 bases lay outside the gene matches. CDR3 size: 14 residues. The CDR3 region has the DNA TGCAGCGGCCGGGGGAGGGAGGTCCAAGAGACCCAGTACTTC. This encodes CSGRGREVQETQYF.

This clonotype was observed a few times. This chain uses TRBV6-2 or TRBV6-3 with TRBJ1-3; D not certain. The CDR3 sequence is 14 residues long. CDR1 and CDR2 from the germline V gene are MNHEY and SVGEGT. The germline V and J ends were trimmed by 5 bases and 0 bases, with 8 bases remaining between them. The CDR3: CASSKAISGNTIYF. The CDR3 DNA is TGTGCCAGCAGTAAGGCGATCTCTGGAAACACCATATATTTT.

In this sample, this clonotype turned up a few times. The chain joins TRBV14 to TRBJ2-7; D might be TRBD1 (5 bases). This CDR3 is 15 amino acids long. V was trimmed by 4 bases and J by 5 bases, leaving 18 bases between them. Germline V gene data show CDR1 as SGHDN and CDR2 as FVKESK. The CDR3 DNA follows: TGTGCCAGCAGCCCAATTGACAGCCATTATAACGAGCAGTACTTC. Translated, it gives CASSPIDSHYNEQYF.

The chain couples TRBV12-3 or TRBV12-4 to TRBJ1-2; 8 nucleotides match TRBD1. This CDR3 comprises 15 residues. With V trimmed by 7 bases and J by 4 bases, 11 bases remained unmatched. The CDR3 loop reads CASTFGQGLPYGYTF. CDR3 nucleotide sequence: TGTGCCAGCACCTTCGGACAGGGACTACCCTATGGCTACACCTTC.

The chain recombines TRBV5-6 with TRBJ2-1; 12 bases are shared with TRBD2. The V gene's germline CDR1 is SGHDT and CDR2 YYEEEE. This CDR3 contains 17 residues. Losses at the gene ends were 3 bases for V and 6 bases for J; bases not matched to a gene: 10. The CDR3 nucleotides read TGTGCCAGCAGCTCCTTGAAACTAGCGGGGGGTCGCAATGAGCAGTTCTTC. It encodes CASSSLKLAGGRNEQFF.

This clonotype has more than one count but fewer than ten. The chain employs TRBV7-2 and TRBJ2-7; 7 bases fit TRBD1. The CDR3 loop spans 13 amino acids. Germline values: CDR1 SGHTA, CDR2 FQGNSA. The V and J ends lost 5 bases and 6 bases, in that order; junction bases with no gene match: 7. CDR3 in DNA: TGTGCCAGCAGCCCCCCGGACAGGTCCGAGCAGTACTTC. This gives the protein CASSPPDRSEQYF.

This clonotype was detected ten times or more. The V and J genes are TRBV7-8 and TRBJ2-3; D is uncertain. V lost 2 bases and J 0 bases, leaving 12 bases between the germline ends. The CDR3 has 16 amino acids. Per the germline V gene, CDR1 is SGHVS and CDR2 is FQNEAQ. The CDR3 reads CASSLSESTSTDTQYF. The DNA for the CDR3 is TGTGCCAGCAGCTTAAGCGAGTCTACTAGCACAGATACGCAGTATTTT.

The chain employs TRBV3-1 and TRBJ1-2; no clear D gene. The CDR3 extends over 14 amino acids. Between the trimmed V and J ends, which lost 1 base and 4 bases, there was a span of 10 bases. From germline, CDR1 is LGHDT and CDR2 YNNKEL (reference sequence). In DNA form, the CDR3 reads TGTGCCAGCAGCCAAGGCCGAGGACGCTATGGCTACACCTTC. This translates into CASSQGRGRYGYTF.